This TCR beta chain was obtained from a study of T cells after yellow fever vaccination. Whole-study findings and limits: Post-booster repertoires contained most primary-vaccination clones again (about 95% CD4, roughly 90% CD8).

TCRdb reprocessed the 5' RACE reads via MiXCR and lists one record per CDR3 protein. This table has under 600,000 distinct CDR3 sequences, approximately 15% appearing once. After removal of 3 bases from V and 7 bases from J, the junction contained 5 bases not matched to a gene. Germline V gene sequence: CDR1 DFQATT, CDR2 SNEGSKA (reference sequence). The CDR3 extends over 14 amino acids. On this clonotype: Its antigen is still unknown.

The sample consisted of PBMCs, taken on the day of the yellow fever booster vaccination. The genes are TRBV20-1 and TRBJ1-4, with TRBD1 matching over 10 bases. The source is a man aged 30-40 years who received the YFV17D yellow fever vaccine. The CDR3 is CSARPGTGAEKLFF. The CDR3 DNA reads TGCAGTGCTAGGCCGGGGACAGGGGCTGAAAAACTGTTTTTT.